The rows below give T cell receptor beta chains drawn from one sample of a study of T cell responses to AZD1222 COVID-19 vaccine. Some clones are missing from TCRdb's copy, which holds only in-frame ones; the method was immunoSEQ multiplex PCR. Of about 150,000 clones listed, approximately 91% are singletons. The sequencing used peripheral blood, collected 28 days after the second AZD1222 dose. These receptors all stem from an adult who received the AZD1222 COVID-19 vaccine. Each CDR3 is given with its conserved first and last residue. Fields, in order: CDR3 length, V gene, J gene, CDR3 protein.

>15|TRBV7-2|TRBJ2-1
CASSGGPSRGDEQFF
>15|TRBV5-1|TRBJ1-4
CASSYGTGGGEKLFF
>14|TRBV13|TRBJ1-1
CASSRGTGWTEAFF
>15|TRBV2|TRBJ1-4
CASRAGTGPNEKLFF
>15|TRBV16|TRBJ1-2
CASSQFEGKAYGYTF
>13|TRBV7-9|TRBJ1-2
CASSLGQVYGYTF
>14|TRBV6-5|TRBJ1-5
CASKPLNSNQPQHF
>13|TRBV5-4|TRBJ1-1
CASRPGGVGEAFF
>11|TRBV5-6|TRBJ2-3
CASSFDGTQYF
>17|TRBV5-4|TRBJ2-5
CASSQGTSGGARETQYF